A single sample gave rise to the 13 T cell receptor beta chains below, sequenced in a study of cytomegalovirus exposure and HLA in healthy donors. The PCR was carried out with 60 Vbeta primers and 13 Jbeta primers. The assay was immunoSEQ multiplex PCR, and TCRdb's table has in-frame clones only and misses some. The sample yields around 78,000 clones, approximately 84% seen once. The specimen sequenced was PBMCs. These receptors came from a woman between 50 and 59 years old in good health and CMV-seronegative.

This clone was counted a few times. The chain couples TRBV19 to TRBJ1-1; D gene uncertain. The CDR3 runs to 14 residues. V lost 4 bases to trimming and J lost 1 base, with 10 bases between them. Germline CDR1 and CDR2: LNHDA and SQIVND (reference sequence). CDR3 sequence (DNA): TGTGCCAGTAGTAATGGCGGGTGGAACACTGAAGCTTTCTTT. Residues: CASSNGGWNTEAFF.

This chain joins TRBV5-5 and TRBJ1-5, with a weak D call TRBD1 (5 bases). The germline V gene has CDR1 SGHKS and CDR2 YYEKEE (reference sequence). V lost 1 base, J lost 0 bases, and 14 bases lay in between. The CDR3 consists of 17 residues. CDR3 sequence reads: CASSLTAGGDSNQPQHF. The CDR3 DNA follows: TGTGCCAGCAGCTTGACCGCCGGGGGTGATAGCAATCAGCCCCAGCATTTT. The full variable domain, with the rest looked up from reference TRBV5-5 and TRBJ1-5, is DAGVTQSPTHLIKTRGQQVTLRCSPISGHKSVSWYQQVLGQGPQFIFQYYEKEERGRGNFPDRFSARQFPNYSSELNVNALLLGDSALYLCASSLTAGGDSNQPQHFGDGTRLSIL.

This clone was found once. The chain joins TRBV11-2 to TRBJ1-1; no clear D. V lost 5 bases, J lost 1 base, and 17 bases lay in between. CDR3 length: 16 amino acids. CDR1 is SGHAT and CDR2 is FQNNGV in the germline V gene. The CDR3 coding sequence is TGTGCCAGCAGCACTTCTTCGGGTTCGGCGAACACTGAAGCTTTCTTT. Protein: CASSTSSGSANTEAFF.

The J gene is TRBJ2-7, the V gene TRBV4-2, with 11 bases matching TRBD2. The CDR3 is 16 residues long. CDR1 LGHNA and CDR2 YNFKEQ come from the germline V gene. The junction had 4 bases not matched to a gene; V was cut back by 1 base and J by 2 bases. The CDR3 sequence is CASSQGMGLAAYEQYF. CDR3 DNA: TGTGCCAGCAGCCAAGGGATGGGACTAGCGGCCTACGAGCAGTACTTC.

The CDR3 reads CASSLNRERTGANVLTF. DNA of the CDR3: TGTGCCAGCAGCTTGAACAGGGAAAGAACTGGGGCCAACGTCCTGACTTTC. The chain recombines TRBV5-4 with TRBJ2-6, with D perhaps matching TRBD1 (6 bases). In germline, CDR1 is SGHNT, CDR2 YYREEE (reference sequence). Trimming left V 1 base short and J 2 bases short, with 13 bases between. CDR3 length: 17 amino acids.

J is TRBJ1-6 and V is TRBV2; D not certain. Germline CDR1 SNHLY, CDR2 FYNNEI. The CDR3 totals 13 residues. V lost 1 base to trimming and J lost 6 bases, with 4 bases between them. The CDR3, as DNA: TGTGCCAGCAGTGAAGGCGGTAATTCACCCCTCCACTTT. Residues: CASSEGGNSPLHF.

The rearrangement links TRBV6-1 to TRBJ1-2, with TRBD1 identical over 7 bases. This CDR3 has 13 residues. CDR1 is MNHNS and CDR2 is SASEGT in the germline V gene. V shed 6 bases and J 5 bases; nucleotides not matched to a gene: 6. This chain's CDR3 is CASRTSQGYGYTF. The CDR3 region has the DNA TGTGCCAGCAGAACCTCACAGGGGTATGGCTACACCTTC.

The chain has TRBV25-1 and TRBJ1-4; 9 bases align to TRBD1. With 1 base clipped from V and 1 base from J, the junction kept 4 bases outside the gene matches. The germline gives CDR1 MGHDK, CDR2 SYGVNS. This CDR3 has 17 residues. The CDR3 nucleotides are TGTGCCAGCAGTGAATCTAGACAGGGGGGAACTAATGAAAAACTGTTTTTT. Protein sequence: CASSESRQGGTNEKLFF.

This chain links TRBV5-6 with TRBJ1-1; a weak D match, TRBD1 (6 bases). The germline V gene encodes CDR1 SGHDT and CDR2 YYEEEE. The CDR3 loop spans 13 amino acids. Trimming removed 3 bases at V and 2 bases at J, with 8 bases between. In nucleotides, the CDR3 is TGTGCCAGCAGCTCGGGGACAAACACTGAAGCTTTCTTT. Its protein is CASSSGTNTEAFF. Using reference TRBV5-6 and TRBJ1-1 for the parts outside the CDR3, the full variable domain is DAGVTQSPTHLIKTRGQQVTLRCSPKSGHDTVSWYQQALGQGPQFIFQYYEEEERQRGNFPDRFSGHQFPNYSSELNVNALLLGDSALYLCASSSGTNTEAFFGQGTRLTVV.

A few counts support this clone. The rearrangement uses TRBV6-1 and TRBJ2-3; TRBD1 matches 9 bases. The CDR3 consists of 15 residues. V lost 5 bases, J lost 3 bases, and 6 bases stayed unmatched. CDR1 and CDR2 (germline): MNHNS, SASEGT. DNA for the CDR3: TGTGCCAGCAGTCCGGACAGGGGCAGAACAGATACGCAGTATTTT. Its protein product is CASSPDRGRTDTQYF.

As concerns this clone: Other DNA sequences in the same sample also yield this CDR3. This sequence joins TRBV11-3 and TRBJ1-1, with D maybe TRBD1 (6 bases). Germline loops: CDR1 SGHNT, CDR2 YENEEA. The CDR3 totals 12 residues. V was shortened by 4 bases and J by 3 bases, with 6 bases between the two germline ends. The CDR3 region has the DNA TGTGCCAGCAGCTCAGGGGACACTGAAGCTTTCTTT. It translates to CASSSGDTEAFF.

V usage is TRBV7-9 and J usage is TRBJ2-7; 8 nucleotides agree with TRBD2. This CDR3 is 17 amino acids long. The germline V gene has CDR1 SEHNR and CDR2 FQNEAQ (reference sequence). With V trimmed by 2 bases and J by 1 base, 10 bases remained unmatched. The CDR3 sequence: CASSLYRMAGGSYEQYV. In nucleotides, the CDR3 is TGTGCCAGCAGCTTATACCGCATGGCGGGGGGTTCCTACGAGCAGTACGTC.

The chain combines TRBV7-9 with TRBJ1-1, with TRBD1 matching over 8 bases. This CDR3 is 15 amino acids long. The V segment lost 4 bases and the J segment 10 bases; nucleotides outside the gene matches: 14. Germline assignment: CDR1 SEHNR and CDR2 FQNEAQ (reference sequence). This CDR3 is CASSSRTGLDRGAFF. CDR3 nucleotide sequence: TGTGCCAGCAGCTCACGGACAGGGCTGGATCGGGGAGCTTTCTTT.